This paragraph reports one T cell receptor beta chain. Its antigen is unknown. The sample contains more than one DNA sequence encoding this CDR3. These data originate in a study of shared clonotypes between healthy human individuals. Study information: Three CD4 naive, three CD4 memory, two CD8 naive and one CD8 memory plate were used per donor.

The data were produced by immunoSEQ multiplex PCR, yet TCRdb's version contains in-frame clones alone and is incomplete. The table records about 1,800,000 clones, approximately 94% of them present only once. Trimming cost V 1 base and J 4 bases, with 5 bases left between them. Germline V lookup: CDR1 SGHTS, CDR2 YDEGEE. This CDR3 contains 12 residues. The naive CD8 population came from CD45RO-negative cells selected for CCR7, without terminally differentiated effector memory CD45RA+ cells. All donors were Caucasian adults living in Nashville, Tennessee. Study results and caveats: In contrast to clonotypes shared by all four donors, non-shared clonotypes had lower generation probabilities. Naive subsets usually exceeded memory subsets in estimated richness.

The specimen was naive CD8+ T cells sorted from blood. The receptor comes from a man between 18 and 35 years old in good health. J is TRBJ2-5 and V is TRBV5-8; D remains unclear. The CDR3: CASSLRLETQYF. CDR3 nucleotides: TGTGCCAGCAGCTTGAGGCTAGAGACCCAGTACTTC.